The clone carrying this TCR beta chain was observed at least ten times. Its specificity is unknown. TCRdb re-called the reads through MiXCR, storing one row per CDR3 protein. The sample holds 250,000 to 300,000 distinct CDR3 sequences, around 25% seen once. The data are from a study of T cell repertoires in cytomegalovirus infection. About the research overall: An indication of both CMV infection and matching HLA type came from public TCR beta signatures. Whole-study findings and limits: Summed public TCR beta family frequency identified CMV carriers bearing the relevant HLA. The ex vivo response was dominated by HLA-C-restricted CMV-specific TCR beta clonotypes.

Per the germline V gene, CDR1 is SGHTA and CDR2 is FQGTGA. V was trimmed by 2 bases and J by 4 bases, leaving 10 bases between them. The CDR3 loop spans 14 amino acids. Sequencing used PBMCs. This clonotype was obtained from a human donor in good health (CMV status not recorded). Some clones in this sample may be carry-over from other donors' samples. The chain couples TRBV7-3 to TRBJ2-3; TRBD2 is a possible D gene (5 bases). The CDR3 nucleotides are TGTGCCAGCAGCTTATCCCCTAGCCCAGATACGCAGTATTTT. Encoded protein: CASSLSPSPDTQYF. The full variable domain, completed using reference TRBV7-3 and TRBJ2-3, is GAGVSQTPSNKVTEKGKYVELRCDPISGHTALYWYRQSLGQGPEFLIYFQGTGAADDSGLPNDRFFAVRPEGSVSTLKIQRTERGDSAVYLCASSLSPSPDTQYFGPGTRLTVL.